Detailed here is one T cell receptor (beta chain). These data are taken from a study of blood T cell repertoires in COVID-19. Study-level background: Donors in the United States, Italy and Spain gave samples during acute or convalescent COVID-19. From T cells, B-cell-depleted T cells, or PBMCs came the material, which was cDNA or gDNA.

In the source study's methods: By means of reference gene primer amplification, nucleated cell counts were estimated. TCRdb's table, derived via immunoSEQ multiplex PCR, lists solely in-frame clones and lacks some. The DNA gave D and trimming, while V, J and clone size come from that table. The sample records more than 130,000 clones, about 80% being singletons. The CDR3 contains 16 residues. Trimming took 2 bases from V and 5 from J; bases not matched to a gene: 8. Germline CDR1 and CDR2: LGHNA and YNFKEQ. The J gene is TRBJ2-1, the V gene TRBV4-2; 8 bases line up with TRBD2. The receptor was isolated from a human donor in a cohort sampled during active COVID-19. The sample consisted of peripheral blood. In DNA form, the CDR3 reads TGTGCCAGCAGCCAATTAAGCGGGAGCAGAGACAATGAGCAGTTCTTC. Translating it yields CASSQLSGSRDNEQFF.